Listed here are 18 T cell receptor beta chains from one sample, sequenced in a study of regulatory T cells in long-lasting Graves disease. Arm-PCR of CDR3 regions with iRepertoire HTBI primers generated TCR beta libraries. One entry per CDR3 protein results from TCRdb running MiXCR on the multiplex PCR reads. Found here are approximately 350,000 distinct CDR3 sequences, over 15% of them singletons; the top ten hold roughly 27%. Stated time point: newly diagnosed GD, antithyroid drugs for less than 3 months. Following extraction of RNA from PBMCs, that RNA was used to make the TCR library. This same sample was also part of a study on T cells in Graves' hyperthyroidism and ophthalmopathy.

Source: peripheral blood mononuclear cells (PBMCs), taken at new diagnosis, from a patient treated with antithyroid drugs. The receptors derive from a man between 35 and 55 years old with Graves disease.

The chain has TRBV6-1 and TRBJ1-6; 7 bases are shared with TRBD1. Germline CDR1 and CDR2: MNHNS and SASEGT. The CDR3 runs 14 residues. Trimming took 6 bases from V and 7 from J; bases not matched to a gene: 6. In nucleotides, the CDR3 is TGTGCCAGCAGGAAGACAGGGCCGAATTCACCCCTCCACTTT. It is translated as CASRKTGPNSPLHF.

On this clonotype itself: Being one base from a much bigger clone, this may be a read error. V is TRBV12-3 or TRBV12-4 and J is TRBJ1-6; D uncertain. The length of the CDR3 is 13 residues. Here the CDR3 DNA reads TGTGCCGGCAGTTTGAATTCGAATTCACCCCTCCACTTT. This sequence encodes CAGSLNSNSPLHF.

This clonotype came up many times. This sequence joins TRBV7-3 and TRBJ2-5; 7 bases line up with TRBD1. After removal of 5 bases from V and 5 bases from J, the junction contained 5 bases not matched to a gene. The germline gives CDR1 SGHTA, CDR2 FQGTGA. This CDR3 is built from 13 residues. The CDR3 loop is CASSRGQTETQYF. For the CDR3, the DNA is TGTGCCAGCAGCCGGGGACAGACCGAGACCCAGTACTTC.

The chain combines TRBV5-1 with TRBJ2-2, with D possibly being TRBD1 (6 bases). Per germline, CDR1 SGHRS and CDR2 YFSETQ. Trimming pared 0 bases from V and 5 bases from J, leaving 11 bases between. The CDR3 extends over 15 amino acids. CDR3 amino acids: CASSLAAGETGELFF. The DNA of the CDR3 is TGCGCCAGCAGCTTGGCGGCAGGGGAAACCGGGGAGCTGTTTTTT.

This clonotype has a count of ten or more. V usage is TRBV3-1 and J usage is TRBJ1-1; weak D call: TRBD1 (5 bases). V was trimmed by 4 bases and J by 4 bases, leaving 19 bases between them. CDR3 length equals 16 residues. The V gene's germline CDR1 is LGHDT and CDR2 YNNKEL (reference sequence). The CDR3, as DNA: TGTGCCAGCAGCCCAAGATGGGGCAGAAGCGGCACTGAAGCTTTCTTT. Translated, it gives CASSPRWGRSGTEAFF.

This clonotype showed up many times. V is TRBV5-1 and J is TRBJ2-3, with D perhaps being TRBD1 or TRBD2 (5 bases each). V was shortened by 5 bases and J by 5 bases, with 18 bases between the two germline ends. The CDR3 loop spans 15 amino acids. Germline V gives CDR1 SGHRS, CDR2 YFSETQ. The CDR3 DNA reads as TGCGCCAGCAGTCCAACCGTGCCGAGGGGAGATACGCAGTATTTT. Its protein product is CASSPTVPRGDTQYF.

This clonotype occurred many times. CDR3 sequence (DNA): TGTGCCAGCTCACTACGGGACAGGGGGTCTTATGGCTACACCTTC. This codes for CASSLRDRGSYGYTF. The genes are TRBV18 and TRBJ1-2; TRBD1 matches 11 bases. With V trimmed by 4 bases and J by 5 bases, 6 bases remained unmatched. The CDR3 sequence is 15 residues long. CDR1 is KGHSH and CDR2 is LQKENI in the germline V gene.

This clonotype was seen only a few times. The chain couples TRBV28 to TRBJ1-3, with D perhaps matching TRBD1 (6 bases). CDR1 is MDHEN and CDR2 is SYDVKM in the germline V gene. This CDR3 comprises 14 residues. The V end lost 6 bases, the J end lost 13 bases, and 22 bases lay between the germline ends. In DNA form, the CDR3 reads TGTGCCAGCAGCCTTCCGGGACACAAACGTCTTATATATTTT. The encoded protein is CASSLPGHKRLIYF.

The chain combines TRBV14 with TRBJ1-2, with unresolved D. Germline-derived CDR1 and CDR2 are SGHDN and FVKESK. This CDR3 is 13 amino acids long. V gave up 0 bases and J gave up 6 bases, with 8 bases separating them. CDR3 in DNA: TGTGCCAGCAGCCAAGATCTAAGAGATGGCTACACCTTC. Its protein is CASSQDLRDGYTF.

The chain combines TRBV5-6 with TRBJ2-7; unclear D gene. Between the trimmed V and J ends, which lost 2 bases and 5 bases, there was a span of 8 bases. This CDR3 is built from 12 residues. In germline, CDR1 is SGHDT, CDR2 YYEEEE. The DNA for the CDR3 is TGTGCCAGCAGCTTTCCTGGGGACGAGCAGTACTTC. Protein: CASSFPGDEQYF.

This clonotype was found many times. The V call is TRBV7-8, the J call TRBJ1-1; D unclear. V dropped 5 bases and J dropped 5 bases, with 15 bases sitting between them. CDR1 SGHVS and CDR2 FQNEAQ come from the germline V gene. The CDR3 spans 14 residues. The CDR3 nucleotides read TGTGCCAGCAGCAGAGGGTCCGGGCGGACTGAAGCTTTCTTT. Translation gives CASSRGSGRTEAFF.

This clonotype was seen only a few times. The rearrangement joins TRBV5-5 to TRBJ1-2; TRBD1 matches at 9 bases. The germline V gene has CDR1 SGHKS and CDR2 YYEKEE (reference sequence). The V and J ends lost 2 bases and 8 bases, in that order; junction bases with no gene match: 13. The CDR3 is made up of 16 amino acids. Here the CDR3 reads CASSFRDRDRVNGYTF. The CDR3 DNA follows: TGTGCCAGCAGCTTCCGGGACAGGGACAGGGTGAACGGCTACACCTTC.

V gene TRBV7-8 combines with J gene TRBJ2-7; D tentatively fits TRBD1 or TRBD2 (5 bases each). This CDR3 spans 15 amino acids. The V gene lost 2 bases and the J gene lost 1 base, with 12 bases spanning the gap. Per germline, CDR1 SGHVS and CDR2 FQNEAQ. The CDR3 sequence is CASSLFPGTSYEQYF. CDR3 DNA sequence: TGTGCCAGCAGCTTATTTCCAGGGACGTCCTACGAGCAGTACTTC.

This clonotype was recorded a few times. One base away lies a much larger clone, so this may be a sequencing read error. The gene calls are TRBV7-3 and TRBJ2-5; the D is unclear. CDR3 length: 13 residues. From germline, CDR1 is SGHTA and CDR2 FQGTGA. Trimming cost V 2 bases and J 0 bases, with 4 bases left between them. In DNA form, the CDR3 reads TGTGCCAGCAGCTTACAGTACCAAGAGACCCAGTACTTC. Protein: CASSLQYQETQYF.

This clonotype was found many times. The J gene is TRBJ1-1, the V gene TRBV2; a weak D match, TRBD1 (5 bases). The V gene lost 4 bases and the J gene lost 1 base, with 10 bases spanning the gap. The CDR3 is made up of 14 amino acids. The V gene's germline CDR1 is SNHLY and CDR2 FYNNEI. DNA of the CDR3: TGTGCCAGCAGTGTCCAGGGATCGAACACTGAAGCTTTCTTT. This sequence encodes CASSVQGSNTEAFF.

This clonotype was seen repeatedly, ten times or more. The rearrangement joins TRBV2 to TRBJ1-1; the match to TRBD1 covers 7 bases. Germline values: CDR1 SNHLY, CDR2 FYNNEI. The CDR3 sequence is 14 residues long. With V trimmed by 3 bases and J by 6 bases, 7 bases remained unmatched. CDR3 protein: CASSDLTGSSEAFF. DNA for the CDR3: TGTGCCAGCAGTGATTTGACAGGGTCGTCTGAAGCTTTCTTT. Full variable domain (remainder filled in from reference TRBV2 and TRBJ1-1): EPEVTQTPSHQVTQMGQEVILRCVPISNHLYFYWYRQILGQKVEFLVSFYNNEISEKSEIFDDQFSVERPDGSNFTLKIRSTKLEDSAMYFCASSDLTGSSEAFFGQGTRLTVV.

The rearrangement links TRBV5-1 to TRBJ2-1; D may match TRBD1 or TRBD2 (6 bases each). CDR1 and CDR2 from the germline V gene are SGHRS and YFSETQ. CDR3 length: 15 residues. The V and J ends lost 6 bases and 5 bases respectively, with 18 bases between them. The CDR3: CASTPRGTNNNEQFF. CDR3 in DNA: TGCGCCAGCACCCCACGGGGGACAAATAACAATGAGCAGTTCTTC.

Only a few counts were recorded for this clonotype. This chain links TRBV5-1 with TRBJ1-1; D is perhaps TRBD1 (5 bases). Germline V gives CDR1 SGHRS, CDR2 YFSETQ. Trimming took off 4 bases at V and 1 base at J, with 11 bases between the two ends. This CDR3 spans 14 amino acids. DNA for the CDR3: TGCGCCAGCAGCGGGGGGAGGGCGAACACTGAAGCTTTCTTT. The encoded protein is CASSGGRANTEAFF. Full variable domain (missing parts from reference TRBV5-1 and TRBJ1-1): KAGVTQTPRYLIKTRGQQVTLSCSPISGHRSVSWYQQTPGQGLQFLFEYFSETQRNKGNFPGRFSGRQFSNSRSEMNVSTLELGDSALYLCASSGGRANTEAFFGQGTRLTVV.